Sequencing of this T cell receptor beta chain was carried out in a study of cytomegalovirus exposure and HLA in healthy donors. Concerning this clone itself: The antigen is not known.

Points from the study as a whole: The authors later found HLA-associated TCR beta chains more clonally expanded than equally common others.

V shed 5 bases, J shed 4 bases, and the junction held 2 bases outside the gene matches. Germline assignment: CDR1 SEHNR and CDR2 FQNEAQ (reference sequence). The CDR3 has 14 residues. The PCR was carried out with 60 Vbeta primers and 13 Jbeta primers. Measured with immunoSEQ multiplex PCR; TCRdb has only the in-frame clones, and not every one. The data hold around 200,000 clones, with roughly 80% observed a single time. The specimen was PBMCs. The chain links TRBV7-9 to TRBJ2-3, with 11 bases matching TRBD2. This clonotype originated in a woman younger than 35 in good health and CMV-seronegative. CDR3 in DNA: TGTGCCAGCAGCCCGACTAGCGGGGCAGATACGCAGTATTTT. It yields the protein CASSPTSGADTQYF.